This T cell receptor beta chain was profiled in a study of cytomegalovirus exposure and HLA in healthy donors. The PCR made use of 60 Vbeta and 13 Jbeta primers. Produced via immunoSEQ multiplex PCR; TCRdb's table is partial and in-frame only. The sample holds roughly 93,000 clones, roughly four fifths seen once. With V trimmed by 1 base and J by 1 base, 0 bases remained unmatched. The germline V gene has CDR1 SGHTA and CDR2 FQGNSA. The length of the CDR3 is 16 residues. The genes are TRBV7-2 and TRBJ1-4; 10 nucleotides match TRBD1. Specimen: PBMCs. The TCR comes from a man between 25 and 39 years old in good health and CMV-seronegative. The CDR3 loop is CASSLGDRGTNEKLFF. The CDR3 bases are TGTGCCAGCAGCTTAGGGGACAGGGGAACTAATGAAAAACTGTTTTTT. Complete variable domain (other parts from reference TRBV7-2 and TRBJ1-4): GAGVSQSPSNKVTEKGKDVELRCDPISGHTALYWYRQSLGQGLEFLIYFQGNSAPDKSGLPSDRFSAERTGGSVSTLTIQRTQQEDSAVYLCASSLGDRGTNEKLFFGSGTQLSVL.